These T cell receptor beta chains were read from a single sample in a study of blood T cell repertoires in COVID-19. Sequenced by immunoSEQ multiplex PCR; TCRdb stores in-frame clones only, minus some. The top ten clones hold about 4% of a sample with around 150,000 clones, around 87% of them seen once. Specimen: peripheral blood. The receptors were sampled from a woman in her sixties or seventies with active or convalescent COVID-19. The CDR3 runs from the conserved cysteine through the conserved F or W. A D gene is named only where the DNA matches it firmly. A row's size may be missing; if present it is once, few, many or a size class.

TRBJ1-2 | . | TRBV21-1 | . | CASSRGYGYTF | TGTGCCAGCAGCCGGGGCTATGGCTACACCTTC
TRBJ2-2 | . | TRBV14 | . | CASSQNLESGELFF | TGTGCCAGCAGCCAAAATTTAGAAAGCGGGGAGCTGTTTTTT
TRBJ2-7 | . | TRBV7-2 | . | CASSLAWGEAYEQYF | TGTGCCAGCAGCTTAGCTTGGGGCGAAGCCTACGAGCAGTACTTC
TRBJ1-2 | . | TRBV18 | . | CASSPQNKSNYGYTF | TGTGCCAGCTCACCACAAAACAAGTCTAACTATGGCTACACCTTC
TRBJ1-1 | . | TRBV30 | . | CAWSRLSGTSEAFF | TGTGCCTGGAGTCGCCTCTCTGGGACTAGTGAAGCTTTCTTT
TRBJ1-1 | . | TRBV4-1 | . | CASSQGPRRGENTEAFF | TGCGCCAGCAGCCAAGGCCCAAGGAGGGGCGAGAACACTGAAGCTTTCTTT
TRBJ2-7 | once | TRBV6-5 | TRBD1 | CASSYGQGDYEQYF | TGTGCCAGCAGTTACGGACAGGGAGACTACGAGCAGTACTTC
TRBJ2-7 | . | TRBV19 | . | CASSTPGDTYEQYF | TGTGCCAGTAGTACCCCAGGGGATACCTACGAGCAGTACTTC
TRBJ1-1 | . | TRBV11-2 | . | CASNVGGRAPTEAFF | TGTGCCAGCAACGTTGGGGGCAGGGCGCCCACTGAAGCTTTCTTT
TRBJ2-3 | . | TRBV18 | . | CASSPSRGVSTDTQYF | TGTGCCAGCTCACCGTCGAGAGGCGTGAGCACAGATACGCAGTATTTT
TRBJ1-6 | . | TRBV19 | TRBD1 | CAVGAGGDLNSPLHF | TGTGCGGTGGGGGCAGGGGGCGATCTTAATTCACCCCTCCACTTT
TRBJ1-3 | . | TRBV14 | . | CASSQAGIAIYF | TGTGCCAGCAGCCAAGCAGGAATTGCCATATATTTT
TRBJ1-2 | . | TRBV12-5 | . | CASGLLNYGYTF | TGTGCTAGTGGTTTGCTCAACTATGGCTACACCTTC
TRBJ2-2 | . | TRBV4-3 | . | CASSRQTVTGTSNTGELFF | TGCGCCAGCAGCCGCCAAACGGTAACCGGGACTTCGAACACCGGGGAGCTGTTTTTT
TRBJ2-7 | . | TRBV3-1/TRBV3-2 | TRBD2 | CASSQDKLAGGLEQYF | TGTGCCAGCAGCCAAGATAAGCTAGCGGGGGGGCTAGAGCAGTACTTC
TRBJ1-1 | . | TRBV11-2 | . | CASSLFVRMAEAFF | TGTGCCAGCAGCTTATTCGTGAGGATGGCTGAAGCTTTCTTT
TRBJ2-3 | . | TRBV5-6 | TRBD1 | CASSPMDRVTDTQYF | TGTGCCAGCAGCCCAATGGACAGGGTCACAGATACGCAGTATTTT